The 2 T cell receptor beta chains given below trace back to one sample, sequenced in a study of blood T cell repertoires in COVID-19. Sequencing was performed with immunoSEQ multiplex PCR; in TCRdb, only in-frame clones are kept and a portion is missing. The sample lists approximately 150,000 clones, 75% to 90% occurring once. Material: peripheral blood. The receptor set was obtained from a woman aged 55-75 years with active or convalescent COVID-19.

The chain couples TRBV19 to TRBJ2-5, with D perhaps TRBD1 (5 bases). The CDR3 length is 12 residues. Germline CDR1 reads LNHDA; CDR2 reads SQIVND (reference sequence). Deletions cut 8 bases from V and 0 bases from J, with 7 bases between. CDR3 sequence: CASGQNQETQYF. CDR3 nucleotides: TGTGCCAGTGGACAAAACCAAGAGACCCAGTACTTC.

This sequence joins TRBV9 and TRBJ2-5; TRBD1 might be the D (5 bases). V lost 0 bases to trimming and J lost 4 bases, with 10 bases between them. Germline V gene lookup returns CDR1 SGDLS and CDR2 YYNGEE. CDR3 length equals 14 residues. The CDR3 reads CASSVEGRGETQYF. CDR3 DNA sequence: TGTGCCAGCAGCGTAGAGGGAAGGGGAGAGACCCAGTACTTC.